A single sample gave rise to the 16 T cell receptor beta chains below, sequenced in a study of shared clonotypes between healthy human individuals. The repertoire was sequenced with immunoSEQ multiplex PCR; TCRdb's copy has only in-frame clones and lacks some. The data show around 1.9 million clones, approximately 94% seen once. Naive CD8 cells were CD45RO-negative, positively selected for CCR7, excluding terminally differentiated effector memory CD45RA+ cells. The sequenced sample was naive CD8+ T cells from PBMCs. These receptor sequences come from a man younger than 35 in good health. Some clones in this sample may be carry-over from other donors' samples.

This clone was observed once. This chain joins TRBV27 and TRBJ2-1; D perhaps matches TRBD1 (5 bases). Trimming shortened V by 0 bases and J by 9 bases, and 15 bases separated the two germline ends. The CDR3 runs to 15 residues. Germline assignment: CDR1 MNHEY and CDR2 SMNVEV (reference sequence). The CDR3 reads CASSLSRQGATEQFF. As DNA, the CDR3 is TGTGCCAGCAGTTTATCGAGGCAGGGTGCCACTGAGCAGTTCTTC.

The chain uses TRBV5-4 and TRBJ2-3, with D hard to call. The V end was cut by 0 bases, the J end by 4 bases, with 12 bases between. Germline V gives CDR1 SGHNT, CDR2 YYREEE (reference sequence). The CDR3 covers 15 residues. Written as DNA, the CDR3 is TGTGCCAGCAGCTTGGCCGGAGCTGGCGCAGATACGCAGTATTTT. This encodes CASSLAGAGADTQYF.

J is TRBJ2-3 and V is TRBV2; D is ambiguous. CDR3 length: 14 residues. Trimming pared 8 bases from V and 2 bases from J, leaving 14 bases between. Germline CDR1 reads SNHLY; CDR2 reads FYNNEI. The CDR3, as DNA: TGTGCCAGCTCGGCGGAAAAGGACACAGATACGCAGTATTTT. This codes for CASSAEKDTDTQYF.

This chain connects TRBV28 to TRBJ1-1; D is unclear. The germline gives CDR1 MDHEN, CDR2 SYDVKM. V gave up 6 bases and J gave up 4 bases, with 15 bases separating them. The CDR3 is made up of 14 amino acids. The DNA for the CDR3 is TGTGCCAGCAGCCCCCCCAGGCCTCCCACTGAAGCTTTCTTT. It specifies CASSPPRPPTEAFF.

This clone has only a few counts. The chain recombines TRBV29-1 with TRBJ2-2; 9 bases are a match to TRBD1. V was pared by 5 bases and J by 3 bases, with 7 bases of the junction left unmatched. CDR1 is SQVTM, CDR2 ANQGSEA, per germline. The CDR3 is 15 residues long. The DNA for the CDR3 is TGCAGCGTTAGGTACAGGGGGCAGTACACCGGGGAGCTGTTTTTT. Amino acid sequence: CSVRYRGQYTGELFF.

CDR3 nucleotide sequence: TGTGCCACCAGAGGGGTCTCCTACGAGCAGTACTTC. Encoded protein: CATRGVSYEQYF. J is TRBJ2-7 and V is TRBV2; D could derive from TRBD1 or TRBD2 (5 bases each). CDR3 size: 12 residues. The V end was cut by 10 bases, the J end by 0 bases, with 10 bases between. Germline V gene sequence: CDR1 SNHLY, CDR2 FYNNEI.

The J gene is TRBJ2-7, the V gene TRBV2; a weak D match, TRBD1 (5 bases). The CDR3 is 13 residues long. Trimming pared 7 bases from V and 4 bases from J, leaving 14 bases between. Germline lookup yields CDR1 SNHLY and CDR2 FYNNEI. The CDR3, as DNA: TGTGCCAGCACGTTGGCAGGGCGGTACGAGCAGTACTTC. Translating it yields CASTLAGRYEQYF.

The chain uses TRBV4-3 and TRBJ2-2; 14 bases align to TRBD2. V lost 0 bases, J lost 3 bases, and 9 bases stayed unmatched. Looked up from germline, CDR1 is LGHNA and CDR2 is YSLEER. CDR3 length equals 20 residues. The CDR3 protein is CASSQDWTATSGRDTGELFF. In nucleotides, the CDR3 is TGCGCCAGCAGCCAAGATTGGACCGCGACTAGCGGGAGGGACACCGGGGAGCTGTTTTTT.

As to this clone: Distinct nucleotide sequences in the sample also encode this CDR3. The rearrangement links TRBV9 to TRBJ2-5; D might be TRBD2 (5 bases). Germline CDR1 and CDR2: SGDLS and YYNGEE. V was clipped by 0 bases and J by 3 bases, with 6 bases between them. CDR3 length: 13 amino acids. As DNA, the CDR3 is TGTGCCAGCAGCGTAGGAGGGAAAGAGACCCAGTACTTC. It specifies CASSVGGKETQYF.

The gene calls are TRBV7-9 and TRBJ2-1; the match to TRBD2 covers 11 bases. CDR3 length: 16 residues. V lost 1 base to trimming and J lost 7 bases; unmatched junction nucleotides: 6. Germline V gives CDR1 SEHNR, CDR2 FQNEAQ (reference sequence). CDR3 nucleotide sequence: TGTGCCAGCAGCTTAGTGGGACTAGCGGTAAGGAATGAGCAGTTCTTC. Amino acid sequence: CASSLVGLAVRNEQFF. Variable domain in full (rest from reference TRBV7-9 and TRBJ2-1): DTGVSQNPRHKITKRGQNVTFRCDPISEHNRLYWYRQTLGQGPEFLTYFQNEAQLEKSRLLSDRFSAERPKGSFSTLEIQRTEQGDSAMYLCASSLVGLAVRNEQFFGPGTRLTVL.

The chain combines TRBV28 with TRBJ2-7; 7 bases align to TRBD1. The CDR3 totals 14 residues. CDR1 and CDR2 (germline): MDHEN, SYDVKM. V was clipped by 6 bases and J by 3 bases; unmatched bases: 8. CDR3 sequence reads: CASRLRDSFYEQYF. The CDR3, as DNA: TGTGCCAGCAGACTCCGGGACAGTTTCTACGAGCAGTACTTC. Together with reference TRBV28 and TRBJ2-7, the CDR3 gives the full variable domain: DVKVTQSSRYLVKRTGEKVFLECVQDMDHENMFWYRQDPGLGLRLIYFSYDVKMKEKGDIPEGYSVSREKKERFSLILESASTNQTSMYLCASRLRDSFYEQYFGPGTRLTVT.

V and J are TRBV7-8 and TRBJ2-7; D is undetermined. The CDR3 sequence is 15 residues long. CDR1 and CDR2 (germline): SGHVS, FQNEAQ. The ends were cut back, 1 base at V and 0 bases at J, with 10 bases in the middle. The CDR3 is CASSLEIRASYEQYF. The CDR3 coding sequence is TGTGCCAGCAGCTTAGAGATTAGGGCCTCCTACGAGCAGTACTTC.

The chain carries TRBV11-2 and TRBJ2-2, with no clear D. Germline V lookup: CDR1 SGHAT, CDR2 FQNNGV. The CDR3 loop spans 15 amino acids. V shed 2 bases and J shed 4 bases, with 11 bases lying between them. CDR3: CASSLISAATGELFF. The CDR3 coding sequence is TGTGCCAGCAGCTTAATATCGGCGGCCACCGGGGAGCTGTTTTTT.

The chain carries TRBV28 and TRBJ1-5, with D tentatively TRBD1 (5 bases). V gave up 5 bases and J gave up 0 bases, with 23 bases separating them. Germline loops: CDR1 MDHEN, CDR2 SYDVKM. The CDR3 has 19 amino acids. In DNA, the CDR3 is TGTGCCAGCAGTCCGCTAGGGGTCACGGAAAAAAATAGCAATCAGCCCCAGCATTTT. Encoded protein: CASSPLGVTEKNSNQPQHF.

CDR3 DNA: TGTGCCAGCAGCCCCCGCACAGGACTAGCGGGAGCGGCAGATACGCAGTATTTT. The encoded protein is CASSPRTGLAGAADTQYF. The chain uses TRBV4-2 and TRBJ2-3, with 13 bases lining up with TRBD2. The CDR3 totals 18 residues. V was pared by 4 bases and J by 4 bases, with 11 bases of the junction left unmatched. Germline V gene lookup returns CDR1 LGHNA and CDR2 YNFKEQ.

V and J are TRBV7-9 and TRBJ2-7, with a tentative D call TRBD2 (5 bases). This CDR3 has 13 residues. Germline lookup yields CDR1 SEHNR and CDR2 FQNEAQ (reference sequence). Trimming shortened V by 5 bases and J by 5 bases, and 13 bases separated the two germline ends. DNA of the CDR3: TGTGCCAGCAGCCCCAGGACTCACGACGAGCAGTACTTC. Protein: CASSPRTHDEQYF. The full variable domain, rest sourced from reference TRBV7-9 and TRBJ2-7, is DTGVSQNPRHKITKRGQNVTFRCDPISEHNRLYWYRQTLGQGPEFLTYFQNEAQLEKSRLLSDRFSAERPKGSFSTLEIQRTEQGDSAMYLCASSPRTHDEQYFGPGTRLTVT.